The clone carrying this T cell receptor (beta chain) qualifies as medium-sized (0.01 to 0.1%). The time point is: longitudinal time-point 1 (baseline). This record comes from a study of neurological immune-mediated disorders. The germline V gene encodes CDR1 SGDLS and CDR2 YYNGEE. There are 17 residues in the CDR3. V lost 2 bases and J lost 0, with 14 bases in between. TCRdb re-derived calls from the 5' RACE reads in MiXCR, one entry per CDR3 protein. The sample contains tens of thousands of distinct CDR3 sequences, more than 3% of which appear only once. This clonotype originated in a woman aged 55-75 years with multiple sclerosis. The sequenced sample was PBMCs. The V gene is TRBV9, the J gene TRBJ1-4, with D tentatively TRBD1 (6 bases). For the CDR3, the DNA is TGTGCCAGCAGCGTCTCAGTAGGGACATCAACTAATGAAAAACTGTTTTTT. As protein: CASSVSVGTSTNEKLFF.